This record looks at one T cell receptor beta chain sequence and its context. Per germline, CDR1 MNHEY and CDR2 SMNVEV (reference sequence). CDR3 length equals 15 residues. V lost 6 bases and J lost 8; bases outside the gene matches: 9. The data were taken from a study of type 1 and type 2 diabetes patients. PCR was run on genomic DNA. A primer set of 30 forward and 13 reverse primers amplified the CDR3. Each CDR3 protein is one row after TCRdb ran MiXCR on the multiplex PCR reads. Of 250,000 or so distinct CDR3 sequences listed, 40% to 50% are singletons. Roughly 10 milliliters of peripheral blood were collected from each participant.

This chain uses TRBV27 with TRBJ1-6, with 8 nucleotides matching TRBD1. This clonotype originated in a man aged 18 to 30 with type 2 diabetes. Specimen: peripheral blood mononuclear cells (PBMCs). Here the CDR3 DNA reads TGTGCCAGCAGCTCGGGACAGGAACAATATTCACCCCTCCACTTT. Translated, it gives CASSSGQEQYSPLHF.